The rows below give T cell receptor beta chains drawn from one sample of a study of blood T cell repertoires in COVID-19. Clones were read by immunoSEQ multiplex PCR, and TCRdb kept only the in-frame ones, dropping some. Of more than 75,000 clones in the sample, approximately 86% were seen once. The specimen was peripheral blood. The receptors come from a man at least 80 years old with active or convalescent COVID-19. Both conserved end residues are part of each CDR3. A D gene is named only where the DNA matches it firmly. Only part of the rows carry a size: once, few, many, or a class if the clone is expanded.

j_call | clone_size | v_call | d_call | cdr3_aa | cdr3_nt
TRBJ2-1 | . | TRBV19 | TRBD2 | CASKRAGDYEQFF | TGTGCCAGTAAGAGAGCGGGAGACTATGAGCAGTTCTTC
TRBJ2-7 | . | TRBV30 | TRBD1 | CACGTGPREQYF | TGTGCCTGTGGGACAGGGCCCCGTGAGCAGTACTTC
TRBJ1-5 | . | TRBV7-2 | . | CASSPLAGAGQPQHF | TGTGCCAGCAGCCCTCTCGCGGGGGCGGGGCAGCCCCAGCATTTT
TRBJ2-7 | . | TRBV11-3 | . | CASSFGYRNYEQYF | TGTGCCAGCAGCTTTGGCTACAGAAACTACGAGCAGTACTTC
TRBJ2-2 | few | TRBV5-1 | . | CASSGRKNGIERTGELFF | TGCGCCAGCAGCGGTAGAAAAAACGGGATAGAGAGGACCGGGGAGCTGTTTTTT
TRBJ2-4 | . | TRBV4-3 | TRBD2 | CASSQVAIDAGGPRNIQYF | TGCGCCAGCAGCCAGGTCGCAATAGATGCGGGAGGGCCCCGAAACATTCAGTACTTC
TRBJ2-5 | . | TRBV6-5 | TRBD1 | CASSSGTVRETQYF | TGTGCCAGCAGTTCCGGGACAGTCAGGGAGACCCAGTACTTC
TRBJ1-2 | few | TRBV28 | . | CASSFIANYGYTF | TGTGCCAGCAGTTTCATAGCCAACTATGGCTACACCTTC
TRBJ2-3 | . | TRBV5-8 | TRBD2 | CASSFWGLAGVGRSTDTQYF | TGTGCCAGCAGCTTTTGGGGACTAGCGGGAGTAGGGCGAAGCACAGATACGCAGTATTTT
TRBJ1-6 | . | TRBV28 | . | CASRPIRGSPLHF | TGTGCCAGCAGACCGATACGGGGGTCACCCCTCCACTTT
TRBJ1-6 | many | TRBV28 | . | CASSSPGYNSPLHF | TGTGCCAGCAGTTCACCGGGCTATAATTCACCCCTCCACTTT
TRBJ2-7 | . | TRBV5-1 | TRBD1 | CASSLVGGPNSYEQYF | TGCGCCAGCAGCTTGGTAGGGGGCCCCAACTCCTACGAGCAGTACTTC
TRBJ1-5 | . | TRBV30 | TRBD1 | CAWVRSGGVDQPQHF | TGTGCCTGGGTCCGCTCAGGGGGCGTCGATCAGCCCCAGCATTTT
TRBJ2-7 | . | TRBV28 | TRBD2 | CASIPGGGTYEQYF | TGTGCCAGCATCCCGGGGGGGGGCACGTACGAGCAGTACTTC
TRBJ2-5 | . | TRBV6-5 | . | CASSYGGIETQYF | TGTGCCAGCAGTTACGGCGGGATAGAGACCCAGTACTTC
TRBJ1-2 | . | TRBV5-6 | TRBD1 | CASSKPGQGVDGYTF | TGTGCCAGCAGCAAACCGGGACAGGGGGTAGATGGCTACACCTTC
TRBJ2-7 | . | TRBV9 | TRBD1 | CASSLTTGAYEQYF | TGTGCCAGCAGCCTGACGACAGGGGCCTACGAGCAGTACTTC
TRBJ2-5 | . | TRBV24-1 | . | CATSDRTEYQETQYF | TGTGCCACCAGTGACCGTACAGAGTACCAAGAGACCCAGTACTTC
TRBJ2-1 | . | TRBV28 | . | CASSLVGGPSSYNEQFF | TGTGCCAGCAGCCTAGTAGGGGGACCCAGCTCCTACAATGAGCAGTTCTTC
TRBJ2-7 | . | TRBV21-1 | . | CASTPGVGGSYEQYF | TGTGCCAGCACTCCGGGGGTGGGGGGCTCCTACGAGCAGTACTTC
TRBJ2-1 | . | TRBV7-2 | TRBD2 | CASSPLAGAYNEQFF | TGTGCCAGCAGCCCACTAGCGGGAGCCTACAATGAGCAGTTCTTC
TRBJ2-5 | medium-sized | TRBV5-1 | . | CASSQGTRGQETQYF | TGCGCCAGCAGCCAAGGGACACGGGGCCAAGAGACCCAGTACTTC
TRBJ2-3 | . | TRBV27 | TRBD2 | CASSFHPFSGRDHASTDTQYF | TGTGCCAGCAGTTTCCATCCGTTTAGCGGGAGGGACCATGCTAGCACAGATACGCAGTATTTT
TRBJ2-3 | once | TRBV11-2 | TRBD2 | CASSLPRREGPAADTQYF | TGTGCCAGCAGCTTACCCCGGCGGGAGGGCCCCGCTGCAGATACGCAGTATTTT
TRBJ2-7 | . | TRBV5-1 | TRBD1 | CASSGGQTYEQYF | TGCGCCAGCAGCGGGGGACAGACCTACGAGCAGTACTTC
TRBJ2-1 | . | TRBV18 | . | CASSPVNNEQFF | TGTGCCAGCTCACCCGTTAACAATGAGCAGTTCTTC
TRBJ1-1 | . | TRBV9 | . | CASSGGRATEAFF | TGTGCCAGCAGCGGAGGGAGGGCAACTGAAGCTTTCTTT
TRBJ1-2 | . | TRBV7-2 | . | CASSLELGPDTF | TGTGCCAGCAGCTTAGAGTTGGGGCCGGACACCTTC
TRBJ2-1 | . | TRBV9 | TRBD2 | CASSPGLGNEQFF | TGTGCCAGCAGCCCAGGACTAGGGAATGAGCAGTTCTTC
TRBJ1-4 | . | TRBV7-2 | . | CASSLRSGELFF | TGTGCCAGCAGCCTCCGCTCCGGGGAACTGTTTTTT
TRBJ2-7 | . | TRBV6-2/TRBV6-3 | . | CASSHTGIEQYF | TGTGCCAGCAGTCACACAGGGATCGAGCAGTACTTC
TRBJ1-6 | few | TRBV11-2 | . | CASSKQEGRSPLHF | TGTGCCAGCAGTAAACAGGAGGGTCGATCACCCCTCCACTTT
TRBJ2-5 | . | TRBV5-4 | TRBD2 | CASSSGAGARKETQYF | TGTGCCAGCAGCTCGGGAGCGGGAGCCAGAAAGGAGACCCAGTACTTC
TRBJ1-1 | . | TRBV3-1/TRBV3-2 | . | CASSPSGRVNTEAFF | TGTGCCAGCAGCCCCTCCGGCAGGGTGAACACTGAAGCTTTCTTT
TRBJ2-3 | . | TRBV2 | . | CASSVGLSQYF | TGTGCCAGCAGTGTAGGACTATCGCAGTATTTT
TRBJ1-1 | once | TRBV3-1/TRBV3-2 | TRBD1 | CASSQGQVNTEAFF | TGTGCCAGCAGCCAGGGACAGGTGAACACTGAAGCTTTCTTT
TRBJ1-1 | . | TRBV5-1 | . | CASSSERGLEAFF | TGCGCCAGCAGCTCCGAGCGCGGGCTGGAAGCTTTCTTT
TRBJ1-5 | . | TRBV4-2 | . | CASSQDALQVLDQPQHF | TGTGCCAGCAGCCAAGATGCGTTGCAGGTCTTGGATCAGCCCCAGCATTTT
TRBJ1-3 | . | TRBV6-5 | TRBD1 | CASSPGQGGMDTIYF | TGTGCCAGCAGTCCGGGACAGGGGGGGATGGACACCATATATTTT